This T cell receptor beta chain appears in the sequencing data of a study of T-cell reconstitution after alpha-beta-depleted transplantation in children. For TCRbeta, the library was prepared with unique molecular identifiers. TCRdb recomputed calls from the PCR reads with MiXCR, one row per CDR3 protein. The data contain around 700,000 distinct CDR3 sequences, around 14% of them singletons. V dropped 1 base and J dropped 3 bases, with 13 bases sitting between them. CDR3 size: 16 residues. The V gene's germline CDR1 is DFQATT and CDR2 SNEGSKA (reference sequence). The receptor was derived from a girl aged 2 to 10 with congenital amegakaryocytic thrombocytopenia, due to receive a stem cell transplant. Source: PBMCs, taken before TCRalphabeta/CD19-depleted stem cell transplant. The V call is TRBV20-1, the J call TRBJ1-6; possible D gene TRBD1, 6 bases. CDR3 sequence (DNA): TGCAGTGCTAGAGCTTACAGGGCCGGCTATAATTCACCCCTCCACTTT. Amino acids: CSARAYRAGYNSPLHF.